This TCR beta chain was observed in a study of regulatory and conventional T cells in RAG deficiency. Study conclusions and caveats: Omenn syndrome and CID/AS patients had around 100-fold fewer unique Treg TCR beta sequences, versus about 10-fold elsewhere.

Genomic DNA came from blood conventional CD4+ T cells gated CD25-low CD127-high. Method: immunoSEQ multiplex PCR; TCRdb's copy keeps in-frame clones and lacks some. In the table there are tens of thousands of clones, 90% to 95% of which are singletons. With regard to this clone: Its antigen is unidentified.

The CDR3 loop spans 15 amino acids. The germline V gene encodes CDR1 SGHNT and CDR2 YENEEA. Trimming pared 0 bases from V and 0 bases from J, leaving 9 bases between. These data also featured in a second study, about regulatory T cells. As reported in that work: The primer mix had 52 TRBV and 13 TRBJ primers.

The source is a human donor in good health. The sequenced material came from CD25- CD4+ T cells sorted from blood. The J gene is TRBJ2-7, the V gene TRBV11-3; the D gene is possibly TRBD1 (6 bases). The CDR3 region is CASSLDGTSSYEQYF. DNA for the CDR3: TGTGCCAGCAGCTTAGACGGGACATCCTCCTACGAGCAGTACTTC.